Below, 17 T cell receptor beta chains from the same sample are listed, as sequenced in a study of CD8 T cells in ankylosing spondylitis. The study, taken as a whole, reports: A TCR beta motif of fewer than 10 highly homologous variants seemed to mark ankylosing spondylitis blood.

TCRdb redid the calling of the 5' RACE reads with MiXCR, one entry per CDR3 protein. The sample consists of a few hundred thousand distinct CDR3 sequences, 12% of them appearing once. Antigen specificity for these receptors is unknown. Sequencing was performed on blood, either unsorted or a sorted T cell fraction (not recorded which). All receptors come from a male donor with ankylosing spondylitis.

V gene TRBV12-3 or TRBV12-4 combines with J gene TRBJ1-1; D is ambiguous. V was pared by 6 bases and J by 0 bases, with 5 bases between. This CDR3 is built from 12 residues. The CDR3 spells CASSRLNTEAFF. CDR3 DNA sequence: TGTGCCAGCAGCCGACTGAACACTGAAGCTTTCTTT.

The genes are TRBV29-1 and TRBJ2-7; D may be TRBD1 or TRBD2 (5 bases each). Germline CDR1 and CDR2: SQVTM and ANQGSEA. Trimming shortened V by 6 bases and J by 7 bases, and 13 bases separated the two germline ends. This CDR3 is 11 amino acids long. The CDR3 DNA reads TGCAGCGTCGCCCATGGGGGAGAGCAGTACGTC. Translated, it gives CSVAHGGEQYV.

This clonotype was seen more than once but under ten times. The CDR3 sequence: CASSLGTGPYEQYV. For the CDR3, the DNA is TGTGCCAGCTCACTCGGGACAGGACCATACGAGCAGTACGTC. The genes are TRBV18 and TRBJ2-7; the match to TRBD1 covers 8 bases. V was clipped by 4 bases and J by 4 bases; unmatched bases: 6. Germline CDR1 is KGHSH and CDR2 is LQKENI. The CDR3 has 14 residues.

CDR3 nucleotides: TGTGCCAGCAGTTTAATTCAGGCGGTAATTAGCTCCTACAATGAGCAGTTCTTC. Translated: CASSLIQAVISSYNEQFF. The chain recombines TRBV28 with TRBJ2-1; D not resolved. CDR1 MDHEN and CDR2 SYDVKM come from the germline V gene. The CDR3 covers 18 residues. V dropped 2 bases and J dropped 0 bases, with 17 bases sitting between them.

This rearrangement joins TRBV20-1 to TRBJ2-1; no definite D call. The CDR3 consists of 15 residues. V lost 5 bases and J lost 8, with 22 bases in between. Germline assignment: CDR1 DFQATT and CDR2 SNEGSKA (reference sequence). The CDR3 sequence: CSALSPSSARYEQFF. CDR3 sequence (DNA): TGCAGTGCTCTCTCCCCATCCTCGGCAAGGTATGAGCAGTTCTTC.

In this sample, this clonotype turned up many times. One junction end disagrees with the germline gene, perhaps due to a read error. This chain links TRBV12-3 or TRBV12-4 with TRBJ2-1, with TRBD1 matching over 7 bases. The CDR3 runs 14 residues. The CDR3 is CASSFAGGYNEQFF. The CDR3 DNA reads as TGCGCCAGCAGCTTCGCAGGGGGATACAATGAGCAGTTCTTC.

This clonotype was picked up a small number of times. V gene TRBV24-1 combines with J gene TRBJ1-2; D is perhaps TRBD1 (5 bases). There are 12 residues in the CDR3. Germline CDR1 reads KGHDR; CDR2 reads SFDVKD. Trimming removed 4 bases at V and 5 bases at J, with 7 bases between. CDR3 loop: CATSDAGYGYTF. The CDR3, as DNA: TGTGCCACCAGTGACGCAGGGTATGGCTACACCTTC.

The chain is built from TRBV14 and TRBJ1-1, with TRBD1 matching 7 bases. This CDR3 has 15 residues. V was clipped by 4 bases and J by 4 bases; unmatched bases: 9. CDR1 and CDR2 from the germline V gene are SGHDN and FVKESK. CDR3 sequence reads: CASSRRQGTFTEAFF. As DNA, the CDR3 is TGTGCCAGCAGCCGGAGACAGGGAACGTTCACTGAAGCTTTCTTT.

This clonotype was seen many times. The chain combines TRBV12-3 or TRBV12-4 with TRBJ2-2; D not certain. The CDR3 covers 12 residues. With 3 bases removed from V and 6 bases from J, the gap between germline ends came to 5 bases. CDR3 in DNA: TGTGCCAGCAGTTTGGCGTCCGGGGAGCTGTTTTTT. As protein: CASSLASGELFF.

This clonotype was recorded many times. The rearrangement uses TRBV12-3 or TRBV12-4 and TRBJ2-7; unclear D gene. Trimming took 6 bases from V and 3 from J, leaving 9 bases between them. The CDR3 length is 12 residues. The CDR3 DNA follows: TGTGCCAGCAGCCCGGCCGTCTACGAGCAGTACTTC. This gives the protein CASSPAVYEQYF.

The rearrangement links TRBV20-1 to TRBJ1-1; the D is unclear. CDR3 length: 13 amino acids. Germline V gene sequence: CDR1 DFQATT, CDR2 SNEGSKA (reference sequence). V lost 5 bases, J lost 4 bases, and 14 bases lay in between. Here the CDR3 DNA reads TGCAGTGCTCATGACCCAGCCCGCACTGAAGCTTTCTTT. Translating it yields CSAHDPARTEAFF.

This clonotype came up many times. This chain links TRBV5-1 with TRBJ2-2; D might be TRBD1 or TRBD2, each matching 5 bases. In germline, CDR1 is SGHRS, CDR2 YFSETQ. V lost 3 bases to trimming and J lost 8 bases, with 8 bases between them. This CDR3 contains 12 residues. DNA of the CDR3: TGCGCCAGCAGCTGGGACGGGGGGGAGCTGTTTTTT. It encodes CASSWDGGELFF.

In its sample, this clonotype was seen a few times. The genes are TRBV10-3 and TRBJ2-1, with TRBD2 matching over 7 bases. J was trimmed by 5 bases and V by 6 bases; bases with no gene match: 13. This CDR3 spans 16 amino acids. From germline, CDR1 is ENHRY and CDR2 SYGVKD. In DNA, the CDR3 is TGTGCCATCAGCCTCGGGGGGTTTTTCGGGCACAATGAGCAGTTCTTC. This sequence encodes CAISLGGFFGHNEQFF.

This clonotype was counted only a few times. The chain uses TRBV19 and TRBJ2-1; the D gene is possibly TRBD2 (6 bases). The CDR3 loop spans 14 amino acids. Trimming removed 3 bases at V and 9 bases at J, with 15 bases between. Germline V gene data show CDR1 as LNHDA and CDR2 as SQIVND (reference sequence). DNA of the CDR3: TGTGCCAGTAGTATTGGTTGGCGGCGGGGTGAGCAGTTCTTC. Residues: CASSIGWRRGEQFF.

The rearrangement links TRBV7-9 to TRBJ2-7, with 10 bases lining up with TRBD2. There are 16 residues in the CDR3. The V segment lost 5 bases and the J segment 4 bases; nucleotides outside the gene matches: 11. The V gene's germline CDR1 is SEHNR and CDR2 FQNEAQ (reference sequence). CDR3 coding DNA: TGTGCCAGCAGCATCTCTAGCGGGAGAGGGTGGTACGAGCAGTACTTC. Translated, it gives CASSISSGRGWYEQYF.

The chain carries TRBV18 and TRBJ2-3; D is unresolved. This CDR3 region has 15 residues. From germline, CDR1 is KGHSH and CDR2 LQKENI. Trimming left V 3 bases short and J 0 bases short, with 10 bases between. The CDR3 sequence: CASSPGSSSTDTQYF. The CDR3 DNA reads as TGTGCCAGCTCACCGGGATCATCTAGCACAGATACGCAGTATTTT.

This clonotype was detected a few times. J is TRBJ2-2 and V is TRBV11-2; unclear D gene. Germline assignment: CDR1 SGHAT and CDR2 FQNNGV. V lost 0 bases and J 8 bases, leaving 7 bases between the germline ends. The CDR3 runs 13 residues. CDR3 DNA sequence: TGTGCCAGCAGCTTAGATCCAAGGGGGGAGCTGTTTTTT. Encoded protein: CASSLDPRGELFF.